This TCR beta chain was obtained from a study of blood T cell repertoires in COVID-19. Study as a whole: There were acute and convalescent COVID-19 samples, and they came from the United States, Italy and Spain.

Per the study methods: Reference gene primers were amplified, and this amplification served to estimate nucleated cell counts. Here immunoSEQ multiplex PCR was the method, and the copy in TCRdb shows in-frame clones only, minus some. The DNA gave D and trimming, while V, J and clone size come from that table. The table records about 210,000 clones, roughly 89% of them present only once. Enrollees, roughly 18 to 95 years old, lived in 24 US areas. This TCR derives from a woman aged 25 to 39 who had been exposed to COVID-19. The sample comprised PBMCs or T cells enriched from blood (not recorded which).

CDR3 protein: CSVEVRGRGTDTQYF. The CDR3 nucleotides are TGCAGCGTTGAAGTTAGAGGGAGAGGCACAGATACGCAGTATTTT. V usage is TRBV29-1 and J usage is TRBJ2-3, with a possible D match to TRBD2 (5 bases). CDR1 SQVTM and CDR2 ANQGSEA come from the germline V gene. The CDR3 runs 15 residues. Trimming took 1 base from V and 1 from J, leaving 12 bases between them.